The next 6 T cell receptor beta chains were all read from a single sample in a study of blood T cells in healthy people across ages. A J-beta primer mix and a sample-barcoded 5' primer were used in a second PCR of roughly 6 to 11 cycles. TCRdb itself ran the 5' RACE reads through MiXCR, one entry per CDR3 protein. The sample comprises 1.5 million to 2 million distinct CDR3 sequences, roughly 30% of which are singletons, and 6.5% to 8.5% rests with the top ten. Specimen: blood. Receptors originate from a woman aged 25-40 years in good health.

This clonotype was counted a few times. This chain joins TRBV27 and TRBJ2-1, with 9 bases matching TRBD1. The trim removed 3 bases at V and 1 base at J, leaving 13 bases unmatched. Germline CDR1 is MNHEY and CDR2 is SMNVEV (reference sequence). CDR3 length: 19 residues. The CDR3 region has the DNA TGTGCCAGCAGTTTCGGGACAGGGAGCGGGATGGCATCCTACAATGAGCAGTTCTTC. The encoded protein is CASSFGTGSGMASYNEQFF.

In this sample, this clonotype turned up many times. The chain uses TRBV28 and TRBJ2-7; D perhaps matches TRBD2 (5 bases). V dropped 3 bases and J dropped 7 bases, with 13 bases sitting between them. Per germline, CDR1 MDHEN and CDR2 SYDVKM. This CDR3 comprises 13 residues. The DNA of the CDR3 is TGTGCCAGCAGTTTGGTCTCCCCGGGGGAGCAGTACTTC. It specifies CASSLVSPGEQYF.

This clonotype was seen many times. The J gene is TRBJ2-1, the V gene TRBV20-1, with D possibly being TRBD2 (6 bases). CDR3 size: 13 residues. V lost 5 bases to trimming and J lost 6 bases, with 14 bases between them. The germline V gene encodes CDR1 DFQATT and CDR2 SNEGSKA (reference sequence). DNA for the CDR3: TGCAGTGCTCGGCGGCGGGACTCCAATGAGCAGTTCTTC. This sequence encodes CSARRRDSNEQFF.

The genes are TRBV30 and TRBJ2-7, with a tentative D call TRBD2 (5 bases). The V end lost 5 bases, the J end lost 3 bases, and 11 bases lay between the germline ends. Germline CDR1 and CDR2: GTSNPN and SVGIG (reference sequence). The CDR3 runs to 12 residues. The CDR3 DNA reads TGTGCCTGGGAGAGGGTGGGCTACGAGCAGTACTTC. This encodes CAWERVGYEQYF.

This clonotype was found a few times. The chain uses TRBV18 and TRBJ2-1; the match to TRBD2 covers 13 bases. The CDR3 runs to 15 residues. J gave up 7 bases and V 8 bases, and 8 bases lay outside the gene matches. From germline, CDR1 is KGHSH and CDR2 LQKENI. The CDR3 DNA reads TGTGCCAGCAGCCCGGGGACTAGCGGGATAAATGAGCAGTTCTTC. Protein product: CASSPGTSGINEQFF.

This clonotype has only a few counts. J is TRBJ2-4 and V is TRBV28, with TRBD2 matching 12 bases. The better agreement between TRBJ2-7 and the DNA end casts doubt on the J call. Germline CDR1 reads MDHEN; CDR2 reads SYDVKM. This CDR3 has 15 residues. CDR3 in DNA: TGTGCCAGCAGTGGGCCTAGCGGGGGGGCGAACGAGCAGTACTTC. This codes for CASSGPSGGANEQYF.